The 27 T cell receptor beta chains reported below all come from one sample, sequenced in a study of graft-versus-host responses after intestinal transplantation. Around 200,000 CFSE-labeled responder cells were plated with around 200,000 irradiated, violet-dye-labeled stimulator cells. Sequencing was performed with immunoSEQ multiplex PCR; in TCRdb, only in-frame clones are kept and a portion is missing. The data contain more than 9,500 clones, 35% of them singletons. This specimen was alloreactive CD8+ T cells from a mixed lymphocyte reaction culture, taken before intestinal transplant. Subset given: CFSE-low proliferating T cells sorted from roughly six-day pre-transplant mixed lymphocyte reaction (GvH or HvG direction). These TCRs come from a human patient who received an intestinal transplant.

The gene calls are TRBV7-3 and TRBJ1-1; D gene uncertain. V gave up 6 bases and J gave up 1 base, with 15 bases separating them. The CDR3 totals 15 residues. Germline V gene lookup returns CDR1 SGHTA and CDR2 FQGTGA. The CDR3 sequence is CASREGVQQNTEAFF. The CDR3 DNA follows: TGTGCCAGCAGGGAGGGTGTACAGCAGAACACTGAAGCTTTCTTT.

The V and J genes are TRBV15 and TRBJ2-1; D is unresolved. CDR3 length equals 12 residues. The V and J ends lost 5 bases and 7 bases respectively, with 9 bases between them. Germline CDR1 LNHNV, CDR2 YYDKDF (reference sequence). The CDR3 loop is CATSVNTNEQFF. The CDR3 DNA reads TGTGCCACCAGCGTAAACACAAATGAGCAGTTCTTC.

The J gene is TRBJ2-7, the V gene TRBV11-3, with D perhaps TRBD2 (6 bases). Trimming took 1 base from V and 7 from J, leaving 17 bases between them. The germline V gene has CDR1 SGHNT and CDR2 YENEEA. This CDR3 has 15 amino acids. DNA for the CDR3: TGTGCCAGCAGCTTAGGACGCGGGGCCGGAGGGGAGCAGTACTTC. Protein product: CASSLGRGAGGEQYF.

With regard to this clone: Compared with germline, one end of the junction differs, possibly owing to a read error. The chain links TRBV5-4 to TRBJ2-7, with 10 positions matching TRBD2. CDR1 is SGHNT and CDR2 is YYREEE in the germline V gene (reference sequence). This CDR3 spans 13 amino acids. The CDR3 DNA reads as TGTGCCAGCAGCTGGGGGACTAGCGCCTTGAGGGACTTC. This translates into CASSWGTSALRDF. Supplemented by reference TRBV5-4 and TRBJ2-7, the full variable domain reads ETGVTQSPTHLIKTRGQQVTLRCSSQSGHNTVSWYQQALGQGPQFIFQYYREEENGRGNFPPRFSGLQFPNYSSELNVNALELDDSALYLCASSWGTSALRDFGPGTRLTVT.

The sample holds one count of this clone. The J gene is TRBJ2-1, the V gene TRBV19; TRBD2 aligns across 10 bases. The V gene end was trimmed by 2 bases and the J gene end by 5 bases; junction bases not matched to a gene: 9. The V gene's germline CDR1 is LNHDA and CDR2 SQIVND (reference sequence). This CDR3 region has 17 residues. The CDR3 DNA is TGTGCCAGTAGTATATCCTCTAGCGGGAGATCTGACAATGAGCAGTTCTTC. This codes for CASSISSSGRSDNEQFF.

This clone showed up just once. This chain connects TRBV5-4 to TRBJ2-3, with 9 positions matching TRBD2. Looked up from germline, CDR1 is SGHNT and CDR2 is YYREEE (reference sequence). The CDR3 totals 17 residues. The ends lost 2 bases at V and 0 bases at J; junction bases unmatched: 7. The CDR3: CASSFMTSGLSTDTQYF. CDR3 in DNA: TGTGCCAGCAGCTTTATGACTAGCGGCCTCAGCACAGATACGCAGTATTTT.

This clone was detected a few times. The V call is TRBV6-5, the J call TRBJ1-5; D might be TRBD1 (5 bases). This CDR3 is built from 15 residues. Trimming stripped 7 bases from V and 2 bases from J, with 15 bases between. Germline V gene lookup returns CDR1 MNHEY and CDR2 SVGAGI. The CDR3 DNA sequence: TGTGCCAGCACCGGGGACGGGTGGGGCAATCAGCCCCAGCATTTT. This encodes CASTGDGWGNQPQHF.

The gene calls are TRBV27 and TRBJ2-7; no clear D. CDR1 and CDR2 (germline): MNHEY, SMNVEV (reference sequence). The ends were cut back, 5 bases at V and 4 bases at J, with 12 bases in the middle. This CDR3 has 13 residues. CDR3 nucleotide sequence: TGTGCCAGCAGTATCGGCACAGAGTACGAGCAGTACTTC. It is translated as CASSIGTEYEQYF.

This clone was counted only a few times. This rearrangement joins TRBV5-8 to TRBJ2-3, with 8 bases matching TRBD2. J gave up 2 bases and V 9 bases, and 8 bases lay outside the gene matches. Germline CDR1 SGHTS, CDR2 YDEGEE. The length of the CDR3 is 14 residues. As DNA, the CDR3 is TGTGCCACCTACGGACTAGCATACACAGATACGCAGTATTTT. This encodes CATYGLAYTDTQYF.

J is TRBJ1-1 and V is TRBV28; D is undetermined. This CDR3 comprises 12 residues. CDR1 is MDHEN and CDR2 is SYDVKM in the germline V gene. Trimming took off 8 bases at V and 0 bases at J, with 7 bases between the two ends. CDR3 bases: TGTGCCAGCCGCCGATTGAACACTGAAGCTTTCTTT. This encodes CASRRLNTEAFF.

The V and J genes are TRBV7-3 and TRBJ2-1; D ambiguous. CDR1 is SGHTA, CDR2 FQGTGA, per germline. Between the trimmed V and J ends, which lost 0 bases and 4 bases, there was a span of 7 bases. The CDR3 consists of 14 residues. The CDR3, as DNA: TGTGCCAGCAGCTTAACAGGGATGTACAATGAGCAGTTCTTC. It codes for CASSLTGMYNEQFF.

This chain connects TRBV4-2 to TRBJ2-1; 7 positions agree with TRBD2. After removal of 0 bases from V and 4 bases from J, the junction contained 9 bases not matched to a gene. From germline, CDR1 is LGHNA and CDR2 YNFKEQ. This CDR3 is 17 amino acids long. The CDR3, as DNA: TGTGCCAGCAGCCAAGATAGGGCTAGCGGAGCGTACAATGAGCAGTTCTTC. This translates into CASSQDRASGAYNEQFF.

About this clone: This may be a read error, as it is one base from a much larger clone. The sample contains more than one DNA sequence encoding this CDR3. This chain links TRBV15 with TRBJ1-5; D is unclear. The CDR3 contains 15 residues. The germline V gene encodes CDR1 LNHNV and CDR2 YYDKDF (reference sequence). The CDR3 spells CATSRDQDSNQPQHF. CDR3 coding DNA: TGTGCCACCAGCAGAGATCAGGATAGCAATCAGCCCCAGCACTTT.

Within the sample, this clone is large. The rearrangement uses TRBV6-1 and TRBJ2-7; D call uncertain. CDR1 is MNHNS, CDR2 SASEGT, per germline. The CDR3 runs 15 residues. V shed 2 bases and J shed 1 base, with 12 bases lying between them. The CDR3 protein is CASSESHTTSYEQYF. The CDR3 DNA sequence: TGTGCCAGCAGTGAATCGCACACTACTTCCTACGAGCAGTACTTC.

V and J are TRBV27 and TRBJ2-7; 7 nucleotides align to TRBD2. V lost 2 bases to trimming and J lost 3 bases; unmatched junction nucleotides: 1. The CDR3 sequence is 13 residues long. Germline V gene sequence: CDR1 MNHEY, CDR2 SMNVEV (reference sequence). The CDR3 spells CASSLGRDYEQYF. Written as DNA, the CDR3 is TGTGCCAGCAGTTTAGGGAGGGACTACGAGCAGTACTTC.

This clone has more than one count but fewer than ten. This chain connects TRBV7-9 to TRBJ1-1; D gene uncertain. Germline V gene lookup returns CDR1 SEHNR and CDR2 FQNEAQ (reference sequence). This CDR3 contains 11 residues. Deletions cut 8 bases from V and 4 bases from J, with 8 bases between. CDR3 loop: CASQLGTEAFF. DNA for the CDR3: TGTGCCAGCCAACTGGGCACTGAAGCTTTCTTT.

A note on this clone: A much larger clone lies one base from this, so it may be a read error. V is TRBV10-3 and J is TRBJ2-1; D gene uncertain. The CDR3 extends over 17 amino acids. Germline CDR1 is ENHRY and CDR2 is SYGVKD. V was cut by 2 bases and J by 3 bases, with 17 bases left in between. The CDR3 loop is CAISEAIQVYGYNEQFF. DNA for the CDR3: TGTGCCATCAGTGAGGCGATCCAGGTTTACGGCTACAATGAGCAGTTCTTC.

The chain combines TRBV5-6 with TRBJ2-1; no definite D call. Deletions cut 7 bases from V and 5 bases from J, with 7 bases between. The CDR3 length is 11 residues. Germline CDR1 reads SGHDT; CDR2 reads YYEEEE. CDR3 amino acids: CASWADNEQFF. The CDR3 nucleotides read TGTGCCAGCTGGGCGGACAATGAGCAGTTCTTC.

This clone was counted only a few times. The rearrangement uses TRBV4-3 and TRBJ2-2; 8 bases are a match to TRBD1. The germline CDR1 and CDR2 sequences are LGHNA and YSLEER. J gave up 4 bases and V 1 base, and 5 bases lay outside the gene matches. The CDR3 is made up of 16 amino acids. In DNA, the CDR3 is TGCGCCAGCAGCCAAGGGACAGGGACGGGCACCGGGGAGCTGTTTTTT. Translated, it gives CASSQGTGTGTGELFF.

This clone was detected a few times. The chain is built from TRBV5-6 and TRBJ2-1; 9 nucleotides line up with TRBD2. CDR3 length: 15 residues. The germline V gene encodes CDR1 SGHDT and CDR2 YYEEEE. Losses at the gene ends were 6 bases for V and 8 bases for J; bases not matched to a gene: 12. CDR3 sequence: CASTSGTSPLDEQFF. CDR3 DNA: TGTGCCAGCACTTCCGGGACTAGCCCTTTGGATGAGCAGTTCTTC.

This clone is judged medium-sized (0.01 to 0.1%). The chain couples TRBV2 to TRBJ1-4; no clear D gene. The CDR3 loop spans 14 amino acids. Germline V lookup: CDR1 SNHLY, CDR2 FYNNEI. The V end was cut by 3 bases, the J end by 7 bases, with 12 bases between. The DNA for the CDR3 is TGTGCCAGCAGTGATATTGGTAGAGGTGAAAAACTGTTTTTT. This sequence encodes CASSDIGRGEKLFF.

This chain uses TRBV27 with TRBJ2-7; a possible D gene is TRBD2 (6 bases). The CDR3 spans 13 residues. Trimming took 5 bases from V and 4 from J, leaving 12 bases between them. CDR1 and CDR2 from the germline V gene are MNHEY and SMNVEV (reference sequence). The CDR3 spells CASSPGTGYEQYF. Written as DNA, the CDR3 is TGTGCCAGCAGTCCCGGGACTGGATACGAGCAGTACTTC.

The rearrangement uses TRBV2 and TRBJ2-7; TRBD2 matches at 7 bases. This CDR3 region has 13 residues. Germline V gives CDR1 SNHLY, CDR2 FYNNEI. J was trimmed by 3 bases and V by 7 bases; bases with no gene match: 6. CDR3 in DNA: TGTGCCAGCACAGGGAGGGGCTACTACGAGCAGTACTTC. Its translation is CASTGRGYYEQYF.

This clone occurred a few times. The V gene is TRBV7-6, the J gene TRBJ2-7; TRBD2 aligns across 11 bases. CDR1 and CDR2 from the germline V gene are SGHVS and FNYEAQ. Trimming at V came to 5 bases and at J to 3 bases, leaving 12 bases not matched to a gene. The CDR3 has 17 residues. CDR3 sequence (DNA): TGTGCCAGCAGCCCCGGTACTAGCGGGAGTATCGTCTACGAGCAGTACTTC. Translated: CASSPGTSGSIVYEQYF.

This chain links TRBV28 with TRBJ1-1; D remains ambiguous. Between the trimmed V and J ends, which lost 11 bases and 0 bases, there was a span of 13 bases. Germline CDR1 reads MDHEN; CDR2 reads SYDVKM. The CDR3 is made up of 13 amino acids. CDR3 in amino acids: CAAQDVMNTEAFF. The DNA for the CDR3 is TGTGCCGCCCAAGACGTAATGAACACTGAAGCTTTCTTT.

The V gene is TRBV20-1, the J gene TRBJ2-5; D uncertain. The CDR3 runs 11 residues. CDR1 is DFQATT and CDR2 is SNEGSKA in the germline V gene (reference sequence). Trimming took off 5 bases at V and 7 bases at J, with 11 bases between the two ends. For the CDR3, the DNA is TGCAGTGCTGGCTTGTTAAGGACCCAGTACTTC. Residues: CSAGLLRTQYF.

There are a few counts of this clone. This chain uses TRBV6-5 with TRBJ2-5; 10 positions match TRBD2. This CDR3 has 14 residues. The junction had 7 bases not matched to a gene; V was cut back by 6 bases and J by 6 bases. Per the germline V gene, CDR1 is MNHEY and CDR2 is SVGAGI. CDR3 loop: CASRGSGRAQTQYF. The CDR3 region has the DNA TGTGCCAGCAGGGGCAGCGGGAGGGCCCAGACCCAGTACTTC.